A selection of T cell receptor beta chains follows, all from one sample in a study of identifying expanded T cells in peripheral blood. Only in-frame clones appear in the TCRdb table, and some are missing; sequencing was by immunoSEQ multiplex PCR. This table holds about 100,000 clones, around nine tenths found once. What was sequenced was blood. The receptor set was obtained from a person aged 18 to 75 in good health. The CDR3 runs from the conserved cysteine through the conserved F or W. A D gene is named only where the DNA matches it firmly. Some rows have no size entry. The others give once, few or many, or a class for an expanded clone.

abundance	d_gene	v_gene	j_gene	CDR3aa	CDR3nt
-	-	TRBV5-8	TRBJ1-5	CASSFRGKGNNQPQHF	TGTGCCAGCAGCTTTCGGGGAAAAGGGAACAATCAGCCCCAGCATTTT
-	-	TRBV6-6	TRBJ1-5	CASSYSGKTDNQPQHF	TGTGCCAGCAGTTACTCAGGCAAAACGGACAATCAGCCCCAGCATTTT
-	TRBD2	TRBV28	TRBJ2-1	CASSLLGLATYNEQFF	TGTGCCAGCAGTTTATTGGGACTAGCTACCTACAATGAGCAGTTCTTC
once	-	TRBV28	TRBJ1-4	CASSLQGWPNEKLFF	TGTGCCAGCAGCCTTCAGGGGTGGCCTAATGAAAAACTGTTTTTT
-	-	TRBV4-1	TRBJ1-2	CASSQEFQAGFYGYTF	TGCGCCAGCAGCCAAGAATTCCAGGCAGGTTTCTATGGCTACACCTTC
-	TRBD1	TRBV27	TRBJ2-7	CASSDRAYEQYF	TGTGCCAGCAGTGACAGGGCCTACGAGCAGTACTTC
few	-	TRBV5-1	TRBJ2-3	CASSATDTQYF	TGCGCCTCATCGGCTACAGATACGCAGTATTTT
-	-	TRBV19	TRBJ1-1	CASSAPTGQSSSEAFF	TGTGCCAGTAGTGCCCCCACCGGACAGTCTAGTTCTGAAGCTTTCTTT
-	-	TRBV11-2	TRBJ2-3	CASSLGRGARDTQYF	TGTGCCAGCAGCTTAGGCAGGGGGGCACGAGATACGCAGTATTTT
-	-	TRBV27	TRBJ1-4	CASSLLKDPNEKLFF	TGTGCCAGCAGTTTACTTAAGGACCCTAATGAAAAACTGTTTTTT
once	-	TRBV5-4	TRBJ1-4	CASSLGGSWDEKLFF	TGTGCCAGCAGCTTGGGAGGTTCGTGGGATGAAAAACTGTTTTTT
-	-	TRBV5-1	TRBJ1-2	CASSFSIGYGYTF	TGCGCCAGCAGCTTCTCAATCGGCTATGGCTACACCTTC
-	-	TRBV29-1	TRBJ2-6	CSVPLHTDPGVLTF	TGCAGCGTGCCCCTTCACACAGATCCGGGCGTCCTGACTTTC
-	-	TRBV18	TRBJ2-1	CASSSTSASQNEQFF	TGTGCCAGCTCATCGACTTCAGCGTCCCAGAATGAGCAGTTCTTC
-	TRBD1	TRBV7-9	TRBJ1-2	CASSLIRGGTGDGYTF	TGTGCCAGCAGCTTAATAAGAGGGGGGACAGGGGACGGCTACACCTTC
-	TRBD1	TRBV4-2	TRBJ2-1	CASSQASGTGMDEQFF	TGTGCCAGCAGCCAAGCTTCCGGGACAGGGATGGATGAGCAGTTCTTC
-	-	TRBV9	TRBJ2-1	CASSVAPYGNNEQFF	TGTGCCAGCAGCGTAGCTCCCTACGGCAACAATGAGCAGTTCTTC
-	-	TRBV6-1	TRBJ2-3	CASSEGTGGTDTQYF	TGTGCCAGCAGTGAAGGAACGGGCGGCACAGATACGCAGTATTTT
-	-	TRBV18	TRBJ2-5	CASSPDKLGVQETQYF	TGTGCCAGCTCACCGGATAAATTGGGGGTTCAAGAGACCCAGTACTTC
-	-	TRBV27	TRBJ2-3	CASSLRGDTQYF	TGTGCCAGCAGTTTAAGGGGAGATACGCAGTATTTT
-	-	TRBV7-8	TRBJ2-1	CASSLRPSRPYNEQFF	TGTGCCAGCAGCTTACGACCCTCCCGGCCCTACAATGAGCAGTTCTTC
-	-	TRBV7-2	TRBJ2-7	CASSLPLGGSYEQYF	TGTGCCAGCAGCTTACCCCTGGGGGGATCCTACGAGCAGTACTTC
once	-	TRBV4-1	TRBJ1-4	CASSQAFRGANEKLFF	TGCGCCAGCAGCCAAGCCTTCAGGGGCGCTAATGAAAAACTGTTTTTT
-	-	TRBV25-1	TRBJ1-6	CASSAQGNNSPLHF	TGTGCCAGCAGTGCTCAGGGGAATAATTCACCCCTCCACTTT
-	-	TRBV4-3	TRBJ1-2	CASSQDNRVKPNYGYTF	TGCGCCAGCAGCCAAGATAACAGGGTAAAACCTAACTATGGCTACACCTTC
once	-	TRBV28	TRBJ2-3	CASSPWTSTDTQYF	TGTGCCAGCAGTCCCTGGACTAGCACAGATACGCAGTATTTT
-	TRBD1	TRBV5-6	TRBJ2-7	CASSPGTGGWNEQYF	TGTGCCAGCAGCCCCGGGACAGGGGGGTGGAACGAGCAGTACTTC
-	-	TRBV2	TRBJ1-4	CASSEAGANEKLFF	TGTGCCAGCAGTGAAGCAGGGGCTAATGAAAAACTGTTTTTT
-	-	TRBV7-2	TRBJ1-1	CASSLATPRAEAFF	TGTGCCAGCAGCTTAGCGACGCCAAGAGCTGAAGCTTTCTTT
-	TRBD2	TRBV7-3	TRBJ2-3	CASSSITPIAGNTDTQYF	TGTGCCAGCAGCTCAATTACTCCAATAGCGGGGAACACAGATACGCAGTATTTT
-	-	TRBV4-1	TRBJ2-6	CASSQEEGSGANVLTF	TGCGCCAGCAGCCAAGAAGAGGGCTCTGGGGCCAACGTCCTGACTTTC
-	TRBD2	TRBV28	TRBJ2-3	CASSLIVSGGDTQYF	TGTGCCAGCAGTTTAATCGTTAGCGGGGGAGATACGCAGTATTTT
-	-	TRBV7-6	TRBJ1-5	CASSLRGNQPQHF	TGTGCCAGCAGCCTGAGAGGGAATCAGCCCCAGCATTTT
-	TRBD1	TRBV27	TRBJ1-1	CASSYDRGTEAFF	TGTGCCAGCAGTTACGACAGGGGAACTGAAGCTTTCTTT
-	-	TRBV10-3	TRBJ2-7	CAISEGAYYEQYF	TGTGCCATCAGTGAGGGGGCTTACTACGAGCAGTACTTC
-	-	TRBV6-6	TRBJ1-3	CASSPSSSGNTIYF	TGTGCCAGCAGTCCTTCGAGCTCTGGAAACACCATATATTTT
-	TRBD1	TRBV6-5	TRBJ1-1	CASSFRTGTGTEAFF	TGTGCCAGCAGTTTCCGGACAGGCACGGGCACTGAAGCTTTCTTT
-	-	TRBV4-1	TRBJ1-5	CASSQPSNQPQHF	TGCGCCAGCAGCCAACCCAGCAATCAGCCCCAGCATTTT
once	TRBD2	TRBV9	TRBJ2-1	CASSARPGLAGAEQFF	TGTGCCAGCAGCGCCCGTCCGGGACTAGCGGGAGCTGAGCAGTTCTTC
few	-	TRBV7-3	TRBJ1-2	CASSLGTGSGYTF	TGTGCCAGCAGCTTAGGAACAGGGTCGGGCTACACCTTC
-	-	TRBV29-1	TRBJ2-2	CSVDQGYTGELFF	TGCAGCGTTGATCAAGGGTACACCGGGGAGCTGTTTTTT
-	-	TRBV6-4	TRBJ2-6	CASSDGAGGPGANVLTF	TGTGCCAGCAGTGACGGAGCCGGCGGACCTGGGGCCAACGTCCTGACTTTC
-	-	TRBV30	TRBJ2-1	CAWSVVGGGREQFF	TGTGCCTGGAGTGTTGTGGGGGGAGGACGGGAGCAGTTCTTC
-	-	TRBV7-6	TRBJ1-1	CASSLVQGGTEAFF	TGTGCCAGCAGCTTAGTACAGGGAGGCACTGAAGCTTTCTTT
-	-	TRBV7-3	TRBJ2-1	CASSLPSADEQFF	TGTGCCAGCAGCTTACCCAGTGCCGATGAGCAGTTCTTC
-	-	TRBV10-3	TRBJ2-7	CAISDLEGWTAQYF	TGTGCCATCAGTGATTTAGAGGGGTGGACGGCGCAGTACTTC
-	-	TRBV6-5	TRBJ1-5	CASSRNRDQPQHF	TGTGCCAGCAGTCGGAACAGGGATCAGCCCCAGCATTTT
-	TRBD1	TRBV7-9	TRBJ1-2	CASSPDRVVYTF	TGTGCCAGCAGCCCGGACAGGGTAGTCTACACCTTC
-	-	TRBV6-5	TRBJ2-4	CASSYRTDQYF	TGTGCCAGCAGTTACCGGACAGATCAGTACTTC
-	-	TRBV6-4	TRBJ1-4	CASSENGRGKLFF	TGTGCCAGCAGTGAGAATGGCAGGGGAAAACTGTTTTTT
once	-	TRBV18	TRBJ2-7	CASSPLRGGSYEQYF	TGTGCCAGCTCACCACTCAGGGGTGGGTCCTACGAGCAGTACTTC
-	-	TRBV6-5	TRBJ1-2	CASSFGVSYGYTF	TGTGCCAGCAGCTTTGGTGTCAGCTATGGCTACACCTTC
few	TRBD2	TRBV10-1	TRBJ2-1	CASSAGGSYNEQFF	TGCGCCAGCAGTGCGGGAGGCTCCTACAATGAGCAGTTCTTC
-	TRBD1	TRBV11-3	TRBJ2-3	CASSSRTGSDTQYF	TGTGCCAGCAGCTCACGGACAGGGTCAGATACGCAGTATTTT
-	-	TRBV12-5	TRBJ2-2	CASGLGYGELFF	TGTGCTAGTGGTTTGGGGTACGGGGAGCTGTTTTTT
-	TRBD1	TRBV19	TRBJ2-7	CASQAGQGRHEQYF	TGTGCCAGCCAGGCCGGACAGGGCAGGCACGAGCAGTACTTC
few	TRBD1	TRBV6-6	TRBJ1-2	CASSATGEGGYTF	TGTGCCAGCAGTGCGACAGGGGAGGGCGGCTACACCTTC
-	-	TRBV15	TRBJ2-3	CATSRDHVGAGASTDTQYF	TGTGCCACCAGCAGAGATCATGTTGGGGCAGGGGCAAGCACAGATACGCAGTATTTT
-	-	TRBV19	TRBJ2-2	CASNEGESGELFF	TGTGCCAGTAACGAAGGGGAATCCGGGGAGCTGTTTTTT
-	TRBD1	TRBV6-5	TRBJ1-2	CASSPATGFGYTF	TGTGCCAGCAGTCCCGCGACAGGGTTTGGCTACACCTTC